The 19 T cell receptor beta chains below were found in one sample sequenced in a study of T cells in Graves' hyperthyroidism and ophthalmopathy (dated by TCRdb to about 2019). Library preparation used multiplex PCR. The reads were generated on an Illumina HiSeq 2000. The TCR beta CDR3 regions were amplified from the RNA transcripts. The TCR CDR3 was subjected to a first round of RT-PCR using the HTBI primer set and the Qiagen OneStep RT-PCR kit. TCRdb reprocessing: public reads trimmed at Q25 with fastp, clones called with MiXCR, in-frame beta chains kept. Each CDR3 protein appears once, grouped with its most common genes and DNA. The sample records roughly 700,000 distinct CDR3 sequences, 13% to 15% of which are singletons. Approximately 10% of the sample rests with the top ten. The sequencing sample was made of blood. These receptors were obtained from a woman under 30 with Graves' hyperthyroidism.

Many counts were recorded for this clonotype. The chain carries TRBV11-2 and TRBJ2-7; TRBD1 matches 8 bases. Germline CDR1 and CDR2: SGHAT and FQNNGV. This CDR3 contains 14 residues. V shed 1 base and J 7 bases; nucleotides not matched to a gene: 6. The CDR3 loop reads CASSLGRGRGEQYF. As DNA, the CDR3 is TGTGCCAGCAGCTTAGGCAGGGGGCGGGGAGAGCAGTACTTC.

This clonotype was seen ten or more times. The rearrangement links TRBV6-1 to TRBJ2-3, with 12 bases matching TRBD2. The V segment lost 4 bases and the J segment 0 bases; nucleotides outside the gene matches: 5. Germline lookup yields CDR1 MNHNS and CDR2 SASEGT. The CDR3 loop spans 17 amino acids. CDR3 DNA sequence: TGTGCCAGCAGTGTGCTAGCGGGAGGGCCGAGCACAGATACGCAGTATTTT. Its protein is CASSVLAGGPSTDTQYF.

The V call is TRBV20-1, the J call TRBJ1-2; no firm D call. Germline values: CDR1 DFQATT, CDR2 SNEGSKA (reference sequence). V was cut by 1 base and J by 8 bases, with 20 bases left in between. The CDR3 loop spans 15 amino acids. The CDR3 protein is CSARGTGRQSCGYTF. As DNA, the CDR3 is TGCAGTGCTAGAGGCACCGGGCGGCAGTCCTGCGGCTACACCTTC.

This chain connects TRBV24-1 to TRBJ2-4, with TRBD1 matching 10 bases. The CDR3 totals 21 residues. With 2 bases clipped from V and 6 bases from J, the junction kept 21 bases outside the gene matches. In germline, CDR1 is KGHDR, CDR2 SFDVKD. DNA of the CDR3: TGTGCCACCAGTGATTCCCCAGGTAATAGCAGACCGGGACAGGGGTTAAACATTCAGTACTTC. Translation: CATSDSPGNSRPGQGLNIQYF.

This clonotype came up a few times. V usage is TRBV28 and J usage is TRBJ2-7, with D perhaps assigned TRBD1 or TRBD2 (5 bases each). This CDR3 is built from 16 residues. In germline, CDR1 is MDHEN, CDR2 SYDVKM. V lost 3 bases and J lost 2, with 17 bases in between. The chain's CDR3 is CASSFPPRDAAYEQYF. CDR3 nucleotide sequence: TGTGCCAGCAGTTTTCCCCCCCGGGACGCAGCCTACGAGCAGTACTTC.

This clonotype showed up just a few times. The chain carries TRBV19 and TRBJ2-7, with TRBD1 identical over 7 bases. Germline lookup yields CDR1 LNHDA and CDR2 SQIVND (reference sequence). This CDR3 spans 14 amino acids. J lost 5 bases, V lost 3 bases, and 7 bases had no gene match. Here the CDR3 reads CASSIQGEVDEQYF. The CDR3 DNA follows: TGTGCCAGTAGTATTCAGGGGGAAGTCGACGAGCAGTACTTC.

This clonotype was detected many times. The chain is built from TRBV20-1 and TRBJ2-1; TRBD2 matches 10 bases. The CDR3 runs to 14 residues. V was clipped by 8 bases and J by 4 bases; unmatched bases: 8. Looked up from germline, CDR1 is DFQATT and CDR2 is SNEGSKA (reference sequence). The CDR3: CSRTLAGIYNEQFF. CDR3 nucleotide sequence: TGCAGTCGAACACTAGCGGGAATATACAATGAGCAGTTCTTC.

This clonotype was seen repeatedly, ten times or more. The chain joins TRBV7-2 to TRBJ2-7; 7 nucleotides line up with TRBD1. The CDR3 is 18 amino acids. The germline gives CDR1 SGHTA, CDR2 FQGNSA. Trimming at V came to 4 bases and at J to 7 bases, leaving 22 bases not matched to a gene. This CDR3 is CASSWSPRGGAVVEEQYF. The CDR3 DNA is TGTGCCAGCAGCTGGAGCCCCCGAGGGGGCGCGGTTGTAGAAGAGCAGTACTTC.

This clonotype was detected ten times or more. The chain joins TRBV12-3 or TRBV12-4 to TRBJ2-7; D is undetermined. The V gene lost 6 bases and the J gene lost 3 bases, with 9 bases spanning the gap. CDR3 length equals 12 residues. Here the CDR3 DNA reads TGTGCCAGCAGCCCCCAAGGCTACGAGCAGTACTTC. Protein: CASSPQGYEQYF.

This clonotype was counted at least ten times. The chain has TRBV18 and TRBJ2-2; maybe TRBD2 (5 bases). There are 14 residues in the CDR3. Germline V gives CDR1 KGHSH, CDR2 LQKENI. Deletions cut 5 bases from V and 7 bases from J, with 14 bases between. The CDR3 spells CASSESRVLGELFF. The CDR3 nucleotides read TGTGCCAGCTCAGAGTCGCGGGTGCTCGGGGAGCTGTTTTTT.

This clonotype was seen many times. V is TRBV5-1 and J is TRBJ2-7, with a possible D match to TRBD2 (5 bases). V lost 0 bases to trimming and J lost 2 bases, with 12 bases between them. CDR1 and CDR2 (germline): SGHRS, YFSETQ. The CDR3 is 15 residues long. The CDR3 loop is CASSLESGMPYEQYF. The DNA of the CDR3 is TGCGCCAGCAGCTTGGAGTCGGGGATGCCCTACGAGCAGTACTTC.

This clonotype was found many times. The rearrangement joins TRBV20-1 to TRBJ1-5; perhaps TRBD1 as D (6 bases). The CDR3 consists of 15 residues. Germline V gives CDR1 DFQATT, CDR2 SNEGSKA (reference sequence). Trimming removed 3 bases at V and 1 base at J, with 13 bases between. The CDR3, as DNA: TGCAGTGCTAGCACGGGACACTGGAGCAATCAGCCCCAGCATTTT. Translated: CSASTGHWSNQPQHF.

This clonotype was seen at least ten times. This chain links TRBV6-1 with TRBJ2-1; either TRBD1 or TRBD2 may supply D (5 bases each). CDR3 length equals 16 residues. Germline V lookup: CDR1 MNHNS, CDR2 SASEGT. V lost 5 bases and J lost 3, with 17 bases in between. CDR3 coding DNA: TGTGCCAGCAGTTATGGGACCGGGACCATCTACAATGAGCAGTTCTTC. Its translation: CASSYGTGTIYNEQFF.

This clonotype was counted many times. This rearrangement joins TRBV3-1 to TRBJ1-2; D gene unclear. The CDR3 runs to 18 residues. Looked up from germline, CDR1 is LGHDT and CDR2 is YNNKEL (reference sequence). V was clipped by 1 base and J by 2 bases, with 20 bases between them. In DNA, the CDR3 is TGTGCCAGCAGCCAAGGTGGCCAGACAACCTTAACCAACTATGGCTACACCTTC. It codes for CASSQGGQTTLTNYGYTF.

This chain uses TRBV4-1 with TRBJ2-3; D is uncertain. The length of the CDR3 is 15 residues. The V gene's germline CDR1 is MGHRA and CDR2 YSYEKL. V was clipped by 0 bases and J by 2 bases, with 9 bases between them. CDR3 sequence (DNA): TGCGCCAGCAGCCAAGATCCCTTGCACACAGATACGCAGTATTTT. Translating it yields CASSQDPLHTDTQYF.

In this sample, this clonotype turned up a few times. The CDR3 end shows no conserved phenylalanine or tryptophan, and so a read error is likely. The gene calls are TRBV20-1 and TRBJ1-2; D may be TRBD1 (6 bases). Per germline, CDR1 DFQATT and CDR2 SNEGSKA (reference sequence). The CDR3 loop spans 16 amino acids. V was clipped by 4 bases and J by 2 bases, with 20 bases between them. In nucleotides, the CDR3 is TGCAGTGCTATTTTCCCCCCGCGCAGGGGAAACTATGGCTACACCCTC. It yields the protein CSAIFPPRRGNYGYTL.

This clonotype has a handful of counts. The chain is built from TRBV19 and TRBJ2-5; tentative D call: TRBD2 (6 bases). Trimming removed 3 bases at V and 3 bases at J, with 20 bases between. CDR1 and CDR2 (germline): LNHDA, SQIVND (reference sequence). The CDR3 loop spans 17 amino acids. CDR3 region: CASSMIGVGVAEETQYF. The CDR3 coding sequence is TGTGCCAGTAGTATGATAGGCGTGGGAGTAGCGGAAGAGACCCAGTACTTC.

Details on this clonotype: Germline is not matched at one junction end, which may reflect a read error. The chain has TRBV14 and TRBJ1-4, with 8 bases aligning to TRBD1. The CDR3 spans 16 residues. Germline assignment: CDR1 SGHDN and CDR2 FVKESK. CDR3 residues: CASSQLWTGRNEKLFF. The DNA for the CDR3 is TGTGCCAGCAGCCAACTCTGGACAGGGCGTAATGAAAAGCTGTTTTTT.

This clonotype was counted at least ten times. The chain joins TRBV29-1 to TRBJ1-1, with TRBD1 as a possible D gene (5 bases). The CDR3 is 11 residues long. V dropped 8 bases and J dropped 6 bases, with 13 bases sitting between them. CDR1 and CDR2 (germline): SQVTM, ANQGSEA. The CDR3 is CSTSGIAEAFF. The CDR3 nucleotides are TGCAGCACCTCAGGGATCGCTGAAGCTTTCTTT.